The rows below give T cell receptor beta chains drawn from one sample of a study of PD-1 blockade in classical Hodgkin lymphoma. The method was immunoSEQ multiplex PCR; TCRdb's version includes in-frame clones alone and lacks a portion of them. In the table there are about 72,000 clones, 93% of which are singletons. This specimen was peripheral blood mononuclear cells (PBMCs), taken at baseline. These receptors came from a human donor with classical Hodgkin lymphoma. The CDR3 runs from the conserved cysteine through the conserved F or W. The D gene is left open where the match is weak. Expanded clones are given a class, and other clones once, few, many or no size at all.

j_call clone_size v_call d_call cdr3_aa cdr3_nt
TRBJ1-6 once TRBV6-5 TRBD1 CASRRGQGRNSPLHF TGTGCCAGCAGGAGGGGACAGGGACGTAATTCACCCCTCCACTTT
TRBJ2-1 once TRBV6-1 - CASEQSNPKGRQEFF TGTGCCAGCGAGCAATCTAATCCTAAGGGTAGACAAGAGTTCTTC
TRBJ1-1 - TRBV7-9 - CASSEPDEAFF TGTGCCAGCAGCGAACCAGATGAAGCTTTCTTT
TRBJ2-7 - TRBV5-1 TRBD1 CASSLRGGNEQYF TGCGCCAGCAGCTTACGAGGGGGCAACGAGCAGTACTTC
TRBJ2-1 - TRBV13 - CASSHRLERIYNEQFF TGTGCCAGCAGCCACCGGCTCGAACGGATTTACAATGAGCAGTTCTTC
TRBJ2-7 - TRBV27 - CASSLSVYPEYTYEQYF TGTGCCAGCAGTTTATCCGTGTACCCCGAGTATACCTACGAGCAGTACTTC
TRBJ1-1 - TRBV10-1 - CASPGGSPKERVEVDTEAFF TGCGCCAGCCCGGGGGGGAGCCCCAAGGAAAGAGTCGAAGTGGACACTGAAGCTTTCTTT
TRBJ1-5 - TRBV28 - CASSPSLGRGWGHQPQHF TGTGCCAGCAGTCCCTCCTTAGGTCGGGGATGGGGCCATCAGCCCCAGCATTTT
TRBJ1-6 few TRBV6-5 - CASSYGVSPLHF TGTGCCAGCAGTTACGGGGTTTCACCCCTCCACTTT
TRBJ2-5 - TRBV19 TRBD1 CASSPQGPQETQYF TGTGCCAGTAGTCCACAGGGGCCCCAAGAGACCCAGTACTTC
TRBJ2-5 - TRBV5-6 TRBD2 CASSTETWLAGGQETQYF TGTGCCAGCAGCACGGAAACTTGGCTAGCGGGGGGACAAGAGACCCAGTACTTC
TRBJ2-1 once TRBV7-9 TRBD2 CASRRLAGVRNEQFF TGTGCCAGCAGAAGACTAGCGGGGGTTCGGAATGAGCAGTTCTTC
TRBJ2-1 - TRBV30 - CAWSFRGGGPYNEQFF TGTGCCTGGAGTTTTAGAGGGGGGGGCCCCTACAATGAGCAGTTCTTC
TRBJ2-2 - TRBV18 - CASSPRITGELFF TGTGCCAGCTCACCACGCATAACCGGGGAGCTGTTTTTT
TRBJ1-1 - TRBV7-9 - CASRQTPLGQMNTEAFF TGTGCCAGCAGACAAACGCCCCTCGGACAGATGAACACTGAAGCTTTCTTT
TRBJ1-2 few TRBV7-9 - CASSLKGEGYTF TGTGCCAGCAGCCTAAAGGGGGAGGGCTACACCTTC
TRBJ2-5 - TRBV5-1 TRBD2 CASSSLENRGGLEETQYF TGCGCCAGCAGCTCATTAGAAAATCGGGGGGGCCTTGAAGAGACCCAGTACTTC
TRBJ1-2 - TRBV19 - CAINRETYGYTF TGTGCCATTAACAGGGAGACCTATGGCTACACCTTC
TRBJ2-3 - TRBV9 - CASSVDQGGPWGYTDTQYF TGTGCCAGCAGCGTAGATCAAGGGGGACCGTGGGGTTACACAGATACGCAGTATTTT
TRBJ1-1 - TRBV13 - CASSRGQPNTEAFF TGTGCCAGCAGCCGCGGACAGCCGAACACTGAAGCTTTCTTT
TRBJ1-4 - TRBV30 - CAWESTGQFNEKLFF TGTGCCTGGGAAAGTACGGGACAATTTAATGAAAAACTGTTTTTT
TRBJ1-2 - TRBV28 TRBD1 CASRTGTGSYTF TGTGCCAGCAGGACCGGGACAGGAAGCTACACCTTC
TRBJ2-3 - TRBV27 - CASSAWGHTQYF TGTGCCAGCAGTGCATGGGGCCATACGCAGTATTTT
TRBJ1-5 - TRBV9 - CASSVGAGEGNQPQHF TGTGCCAGCAGCGTAGGGGCAGGGGAAGGCAATCAGCCCCAGCATTTT
TRBJ2-7 few TRBV10-1 - CASRRGALKSEQYF TGCGCCAGCAGACGGGGGGCGCTGAAAAGCGAGCAGTACTTC
TRBJ2-1 - TRBV6-5 - CASRLQGTSYNEQFF TGTGCCAGCAGATTACAGGGCACCTCCTACAATGAGCAGTTCTTC
TRBJ1-5 - TRBV28 - CASSFPGRGNQPQHF TGTGCCAGCAGTTTCCCGGGACGGGGTAATCAGCCCCAGCATTTT
TRBJ2-7 - TRBV19 - CASKANSYEQYF TGTGCCAGTAAGGCCAACTCCTACGAGCAGTACTTC
TRBJ2-5 - TRBV29-1 - CSVQRDQETQYF TGCAGCGTACAGCGGGACCAAGAGACCCAGTACTTC
TRBJ1-2 - TRBV6-5 TRBD1 CASSPQGAWGYTF TGTGCCAGCAGTCCACAGGGGGCATGGGGCTACACCTTC
TRBJ2-7 - TRBV9 TRBD1 CASSVALGTGYEQYF TGTGCCAGCAGCGTAGCGTTGGGGACAGGCTACGAGCAGTACTTC
TRBJ1-2 - TRBV7-6 - CASSSRHIANYGYTF TGTGCCAGCAGCTCAAGACACATAGCTAACTATGGCTACACCTTC
TRBJ1-1 - TRBV27 - CASSLGTPQGFSAEAFF TGTGCCAGCAGTTTAGGGACCCCACAGGGATTTAGCGCTGAAGCTTTCTTT